Included here is one TCR beta chain sequence, with context. What it binds is unknown. The PCR was carried out with 60 Vbeta primers and 13 Jbeta primers. Sequenced by immunoSEQ multiplex PCR; TCRdb stores in-frame clones only, minus some. Of around 50,000 clones listed, around 80% are singletons. Germline V CDR1 and CDR2: MNHEY, SVGAGI. The ends were cut back, 9 bases at V and 6 bases at J, with 14 bases in the middle. The CDR3 sequence is 13 residues long. This entry belongs to a study of cytomegalovirus exposure and HLA in healthy donors. Whole-study context: Of the donors genotyped, several hundred in all, 65% to 90% fell in the Caucasian-associated ancestry cluster. General study findings and limits: TCR beta V- and J-gene trimming was later associated with a missense DCLRE1C variant.

Input material: PBMCs. V and J are TRBV6-5 and TRBJ2-2; D is perhaps TRBD1 (6 bases). This TCR derives from a man between 25 and 39 years old in good health and CMV-seropositive. The CDR3 nucleotides read TGTGCCAGTCGAAGGGGGAAATCCGGGGAGCTGTTTTTT. Translated: CASRRGKSGELFF.